This T cell receptor beta chain comes out of a study of human T cells and chemical hapten exposure. Broader study findings: While controls formed fewer of them, expanded TCRs formed significantly more large CDR3 similarity clusters. Alopecia in all donors means immunity may differ from healthy individuals.

Time point here: pre-sensitization, week 0. Treatment specified: therapeutic diphenylcyclopropenone sensitization with weekly scalp DPC. Germline assignment: CDR1 MGHRA and CDR2 YSYEKL. CDR3 length: 17 residues. Trimming at V came to 0 bases and at J to 3 bases, leaving 5 bases not matched to a gene. About this clonotype itself: Its antigen is currently unknown.

TCRdb reprocessed the RACE reads via MiXCR and lists one record per CDR3 protein. The sample yields around 56,000 distinct CDR3 sequences, 9.5% to 10% seen once. The chain has TRBV4-1 and TRBJ2-2, with 9 bases aligning to TRBD2. Sequenced material: whole blood, taken in connection with sensitization to the hapten diphenylcyclopropenone (DPC). The sequence derives from a man between 40 and 49 years old with alopecia areata. Some clones in this sample may be carry-over from other donors' samples. CDR3 sequence reads: CASSQDEAGGDTGELFF. CDR3 DNA: TGCGCCAGCAGCCAAGACGAGGCGGGAGGGGACACCGGGGAGCTGTTTTTT.